This passage covers 12 T cell receptor beta chains from one sample sequenced in a study of graft-versus-host responses after intestinal transplantation. Their recognized antigens are unknown. Clones were sequenced by immunoSEQ multiplex PCR, and TCRdb holds only the in-frame ones, with some missing. The sample has 80,000 to 85,000 clones, 91% seen once. Here the sequenced sample was unstimulated CD4+ T cells sorted from spleen or lymph node cells, taken before intestinal transplant. All receptors come from a human donor who received an intestinal transplant.

This chain uses TRBV7-9 with TRBJ2-3; the match to TRBD1 covers 9 bases. The ends lost 3 bases at V and 6 bases at J; junction bases unmatched: 10. The length of the CDR3 is 16 residues. Per the germline V gene, CDR1 is SEHNR and CDR2 is FQNEAQ (reference sequence). CDR3 sequence: CASSLGTGTLWDTQYF. CDR3 DNA: TGTGCCAGCAGCTTGGGGACAGGGACCCTTTGGGATACGCAGTATTTT.

This clone appeared a few times. The chain links TRBV6-1 to TRBJ1-3, with D possibly TRBD1 on 5 matching bases. The CDR3 contains 15 residues. Looked up from germline, CDR1 is MNHNS and CDR2 is SASEGT. With 5 bases removed from V and 0 bases from J, the gap between germline ends came to 11 bases. The CDR3 here is CASSIQAYSGNTIYF. The CDR3 DNA sequence: TGTGCCAGCAGTATACAGGCCTACTCTGGAAACACCATATATTTT.

The chain couples TRBV9 to TRBJ1-6, with unresolved D. V gave up 0 bases and J gave up 8 bases, with 9 bases separating them. Germline V gene sequence: CDR1 SGDLS, CDR2 YYNGEE. The CDR3 runs to 14 residues. The CDR3 sequence: CASSVDVVYSPLHF. The CDR3 coding sequence is TGTGCCAGCAGCGTAGACGTAGTCTATTCACCCCTCCACTTT.

The chain uses TRBV5-8 and TRBJ1-6, with TRBD1 identical over 8 bases. The V segment lost 1 base and the J segment 9 bases; nucleotides outside the gene matches: 9. The CDR3 consists of 16 residues. Looked up from germline, CDR1 is SGHTS and CDR2 is YDEGEE. The CDR3 spells CASSLFVGTGRSPLHF. DNA of the CDR3: TGTGCCAGCAGCTTGTTCGTCGGGACAGGACGTTCACCCCTCCACTTT.

The chain carries TRBV12-5 and TRBJ2-2; 8 bases are a match to TRBD1. Germline V gene lookup returns CDR1 LGHNT and CDR2 FRNRAP. V was clipped by 7 bases and J by 5 bases; unmatched bases: 6. CDR3 length equals 14 residues. The chain's CDR3 is CASAQGAGTGELFF. The DNA of the CDR3 is TGTGCTAGTGCGCAGGGGGCAGGTACCGGGGAGCTGTTTTTT. The entire variable domain, with the rest obtained from reference TRBV12-5 and TRBJ2-2, is as follows: DARVTQTPRHKVTEMGQEVTMRCQPILGHNTVFWYRQTMMQGLELLAYFRNRAPLDDSGMPKDRFSAEMPDATLATLKIQPSEPRDSAVYFCASAQGAGTGELFFGEGSRLTVL.

This sequence joins TRBV10-2 and TRBJ1-1, with 7 bases identical to TRBD1. Trimming removed 5 bases from V and 0 bases from J; junction bases left unmatched: 6. CDR1 is WSHSY, CDR2 SAAADI, per germline. CDR3 size: 15 residues. CDR3 residues: CASSYDRVMNTEAFF. DNA of the CDR3: TGCGCCAGCAGTTACGACAGGGTGATGAACACTGAAGCTTTCTTT.

The chain recombines TRBV5-6 with TRBJ2-2; TRBD1 agrees at 8 bases. This CDR3 is built from 16 residues. Germline V gives CDR1 SGHDT, CDR2 YYEEEE. Trimming cost V 3 bases and J 3 bases; bases outside gene matches: 7. The CDR3, as DNA: TGTGCCAGCAGCTCCAGGACAGGGCGTTACACCGGGGAGCTGTTTTTT. Translation gives CASSSRTGRYTGELFF.

This clone is a singleton in its sample. The chain couples TRBV7-2 to TRBJ1-5; D ambiguous. Germline lookup yields CDR1 SGHTA and CDR2 FQGNSA. The CDR3 totals 14 residues. V lost 1 base to trimming and J lost 6 bases, with 10 bases between them. The CDR3 reads CASSLGGGIQPQHF. Here the CDR3 DNA reads TGTGCCAGCAGCTTAGGCGGAGGGATTCAGCCCCAGCATTTT.

The sample holds one count of this clone. This rearrangement joins TRBV5-4 to TRBJ2-1, with 8 bases aligning to TRBD2. Per the germline V gene, CDR1 is SGHNT and CDR2 is YYREEE (reference sequence). The CDR3 loop spans 16 amino acids. V was pared by 0 bases and J by 9 bases, with 11 bases of the junction left unmatched. The CDR3 loop is CASSLVSGTRVGEQFF. CDR3 coding DNA: TGTGCCAGCAGCTTGGTCTCCGGGACTAGGGTGGGTGAGCAGTTCTTC.

V and J are TRBV7-2 and TRBJ2-2; 10 bases are shared with TRBD2. V shed 2 bases, J shed 7 bases, and the junction held 4 bases outside the gene matches. This CDR3 region has 15 residues. CDR1 and CDR2 (germline): SGHTA, FQGNSA. The CDR3 loop is CASSLLAGVGGELFF. The CDR3 bases are TGTGCCAGCAGCTTACTAGCGGGGGTTGGCGGGGAGCTGTTTTTT.

CDR3 sequence: CASSQGRGDTIYF. The CDR3, as DNA: TGCGCCAGCAGTCAAGGCCGGGGGGACACCATATATTTT. The J gene is TRBJ1-3, the V gene TRBV23-1; maybe TRBD1 (5 bases). Being an ORF, TRBV23-1 has a function that is uncertain. The CDR3 is 13 residues long. V was shortened by 2 bases and J by 8 bases, with 10 bases between the two germline ends.

V and J are TRBV6-5 and TRBJ2-1; 7 bases map to TRBD2. The CDR3 totals 11 residues. V dropped 7 bases and J dropped 9; count of bases not matched to a gene: 3. Germline values: CDR1 MNHEY, CDR2 SVGAGI. The CDR3 bases are TGTGCCAGCAACACGGGGGGTGAGCAGTTCTTC. It is translated as CASNTGGEQFF.